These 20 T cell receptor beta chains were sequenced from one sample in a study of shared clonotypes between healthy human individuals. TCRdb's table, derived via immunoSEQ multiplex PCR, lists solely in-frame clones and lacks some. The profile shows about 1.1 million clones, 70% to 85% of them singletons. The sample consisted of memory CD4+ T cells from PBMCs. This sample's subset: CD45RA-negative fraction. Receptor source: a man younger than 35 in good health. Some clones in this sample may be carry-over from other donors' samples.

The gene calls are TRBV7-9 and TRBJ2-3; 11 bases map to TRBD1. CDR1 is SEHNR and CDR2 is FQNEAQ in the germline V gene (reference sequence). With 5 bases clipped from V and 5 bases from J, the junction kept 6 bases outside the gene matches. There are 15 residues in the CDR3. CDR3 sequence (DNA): TGTGCCAGCAGCCCGGACAGGGGGCGCGGAGATACGCAGTATTTT. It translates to CASSPDRGRGDTQYF.

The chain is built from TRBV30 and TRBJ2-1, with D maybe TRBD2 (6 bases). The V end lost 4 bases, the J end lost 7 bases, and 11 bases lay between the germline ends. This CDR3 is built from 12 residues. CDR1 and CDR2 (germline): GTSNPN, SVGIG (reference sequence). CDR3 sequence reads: CAWTGDWNEQFF. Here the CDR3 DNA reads TGTGCCTGGACGGGAGATTGGAATGAGCAGTTCTTC.

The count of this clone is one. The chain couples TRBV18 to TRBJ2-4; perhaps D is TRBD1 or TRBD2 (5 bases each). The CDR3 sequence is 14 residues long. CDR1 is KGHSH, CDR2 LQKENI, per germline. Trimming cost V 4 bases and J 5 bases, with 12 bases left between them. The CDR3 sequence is CASSLNGAQNIQYF. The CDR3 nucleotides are TGTGCCAGCTCACTGAACGGGGCCCAAAACATTCAGTACTTC.

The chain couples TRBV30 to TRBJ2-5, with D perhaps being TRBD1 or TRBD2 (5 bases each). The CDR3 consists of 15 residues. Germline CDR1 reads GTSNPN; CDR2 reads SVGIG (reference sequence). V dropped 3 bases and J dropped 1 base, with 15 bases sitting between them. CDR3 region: CAWRLRDRVQETQYF. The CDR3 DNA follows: TGTGCCTGGAGGCTCCGGGACCGAGTCCAAGAGACCCAGTACTTC.

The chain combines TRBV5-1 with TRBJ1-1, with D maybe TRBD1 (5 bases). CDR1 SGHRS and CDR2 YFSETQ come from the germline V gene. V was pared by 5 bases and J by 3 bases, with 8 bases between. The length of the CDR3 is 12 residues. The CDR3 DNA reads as TGCGCCAGCAGAGGGGTGTACACTGAAGCTTTCTTT. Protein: CASRGVYTEAFF.

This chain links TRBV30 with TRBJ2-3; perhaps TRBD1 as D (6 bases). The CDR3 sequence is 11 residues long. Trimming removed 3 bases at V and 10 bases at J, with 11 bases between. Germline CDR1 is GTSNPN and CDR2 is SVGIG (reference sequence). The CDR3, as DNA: TGTGCCTGGAGGTTCAGGGGACCGCAGTATTTT. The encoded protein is CAWRFRGPQYF.

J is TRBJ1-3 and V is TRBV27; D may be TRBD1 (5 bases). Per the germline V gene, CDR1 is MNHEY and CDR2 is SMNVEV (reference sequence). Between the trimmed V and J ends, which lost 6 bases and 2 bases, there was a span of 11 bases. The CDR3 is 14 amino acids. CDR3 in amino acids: CASSPVGAGNTIYF. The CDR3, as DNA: TGTGCCAGCAGCCCCGTAGGGGCTGGAAACACCATATATTTT.

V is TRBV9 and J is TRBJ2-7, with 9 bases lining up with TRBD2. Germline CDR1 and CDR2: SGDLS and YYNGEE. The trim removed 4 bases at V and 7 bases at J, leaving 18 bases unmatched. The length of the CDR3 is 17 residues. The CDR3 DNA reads TGTGCCAGCAGCCCATCCGGGGCGGGAGGGATAGGAAGAGAGCAGTACTTC. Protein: CASSPSGAGGIGREQYF. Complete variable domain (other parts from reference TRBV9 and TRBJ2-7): DSGVTQTPKHLITATGQRVTLRCSPRSGDLSVYWYQQSLDQGLQFLIQYYNGEERAKGNILERFSAQQFPDLHSELNLSSLELGDSALYFCASSPSGAGGIGREQYFGPGTRLTVT.

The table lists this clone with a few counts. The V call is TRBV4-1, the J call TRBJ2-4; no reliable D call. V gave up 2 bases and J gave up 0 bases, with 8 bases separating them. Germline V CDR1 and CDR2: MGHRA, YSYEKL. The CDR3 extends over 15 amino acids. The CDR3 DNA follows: TGCGCCAGCAGCCAACTTAATCTAGCCAAAAACATTCAGTACTTC. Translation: CASSQLNLAKNIQYF.

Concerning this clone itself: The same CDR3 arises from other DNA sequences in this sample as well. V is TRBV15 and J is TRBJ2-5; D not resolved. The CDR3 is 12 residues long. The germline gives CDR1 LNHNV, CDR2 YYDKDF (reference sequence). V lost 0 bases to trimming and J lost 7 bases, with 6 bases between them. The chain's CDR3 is CATSRDRGTQYF. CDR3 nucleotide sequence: TGTGCCACCAGCAGAGATCGAGGGACCCAGTACTTC.

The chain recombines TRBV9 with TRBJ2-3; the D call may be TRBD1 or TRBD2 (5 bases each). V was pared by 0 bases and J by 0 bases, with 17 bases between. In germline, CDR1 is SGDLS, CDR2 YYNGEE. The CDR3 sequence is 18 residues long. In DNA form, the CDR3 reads TGTGCCAGCAGCGTAGGTCCCGGTGGGGGTCATAGCACAGATACGCAGTATTTT. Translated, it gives CASSVGPGGGHSTDTQYF.

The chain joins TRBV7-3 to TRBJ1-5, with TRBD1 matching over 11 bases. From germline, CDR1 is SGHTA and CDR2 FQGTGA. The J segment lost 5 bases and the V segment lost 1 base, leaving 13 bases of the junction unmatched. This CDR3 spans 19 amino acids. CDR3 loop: CASSLKSRDRGESDQPQHF. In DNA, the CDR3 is TGTGCCAGCAGCTTAAAATCCCGGGACAGGGGGGAAAGTGATCAGCCCCAGCATTTT. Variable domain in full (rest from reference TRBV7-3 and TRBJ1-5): GAGVSQTPSNKVTEKGKYVELRCDPISGHTALYWYRQSLGQGPEFLIYFQGTGAADDSGLPNDRFFAVRPEGSVSTLKIQRTERGDSAVYLCASSLKSRDRGESDQPQHFGDGTRLSIL.

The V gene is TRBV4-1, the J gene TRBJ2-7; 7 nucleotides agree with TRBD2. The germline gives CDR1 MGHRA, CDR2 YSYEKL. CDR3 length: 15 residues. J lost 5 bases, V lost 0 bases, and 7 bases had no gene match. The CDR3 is CASSQDSREFDEQYF. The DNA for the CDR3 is TGCGCCAGCAGCCAAGATTCGCGGGAGTTTGACGAGCAGTACTTC.

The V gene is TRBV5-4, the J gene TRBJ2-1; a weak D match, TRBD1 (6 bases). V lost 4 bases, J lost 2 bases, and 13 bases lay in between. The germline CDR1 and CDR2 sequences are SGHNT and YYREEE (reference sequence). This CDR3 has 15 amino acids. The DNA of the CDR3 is TGTGCCAGCAGCGACGGACAGAAAACCTACAATGAGCAGTTCTTC. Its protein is CASSDGQKTYNEQFF. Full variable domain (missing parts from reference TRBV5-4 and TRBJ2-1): ETGVTQSPTHLIKTRGQQVTLRCSSQSGHNTVSWYQQALGQGPQFIFQYYREEENGRGNFPPRFSGLQFPNYSSELNVNALELDDSALYLCASSDGQKTYNEQFFGPGTRLTVL.

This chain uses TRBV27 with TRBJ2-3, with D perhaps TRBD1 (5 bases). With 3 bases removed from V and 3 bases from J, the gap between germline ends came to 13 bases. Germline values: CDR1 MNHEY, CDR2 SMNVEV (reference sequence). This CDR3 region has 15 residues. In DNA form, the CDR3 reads TGTGCCAGCAGTTTTCAGGGATCTGCAACAGATACGCAGTATTTT. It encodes CASSFQGSATDTQYF.

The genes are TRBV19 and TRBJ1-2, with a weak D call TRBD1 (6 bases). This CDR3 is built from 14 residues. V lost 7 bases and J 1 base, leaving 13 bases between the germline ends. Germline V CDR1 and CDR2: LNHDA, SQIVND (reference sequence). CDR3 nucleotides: TGTGCCAGTAACCTCGGGACACTTAACTATGGCTACACCTTC. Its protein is CASNLGTLNYGYTF.

CDR3 bases: TGTGCAAGTCGCTTACCAGAGACTAGCGGGAGTGGAGAGACCCAGTACTTC. It codes for CASRLPETSGSGETQYF. The chain links TRBV12-2 to TRBJ2-5; the table's D gene call, TRBD2, was not cross checked with the DNA. TRBV12-2 is given as a pseudogene. CDR3 size: 17 residues.

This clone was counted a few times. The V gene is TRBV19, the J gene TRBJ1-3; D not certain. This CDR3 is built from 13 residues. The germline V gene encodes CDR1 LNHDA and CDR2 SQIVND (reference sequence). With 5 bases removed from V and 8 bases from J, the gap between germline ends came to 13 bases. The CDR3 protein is CASSVTFGDTIYF. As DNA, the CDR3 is TGTGCCAGTAGTGTGACCTTCGGGGACACCATATATTTT.

For the CDR3, the DNA is TGTGCCAGCAGCCCCCGGACTTCGGGTAGCGGGAGGTTGAATGAGCAGTTCTTC. This gives the protein CASSPRTSGSGRLNEQFF. This chain uses TRBV7-9 with TRBJ2-1; the match to TRBD2 covers 10 bases. This CDR3 region has 18 residues. J was trimmed by 7 bases and V by 5 bases; bases with no gene match: 17. Germline assignment: CDR1 SEHNR and CDR2 FQNEAQ (reference sequence).

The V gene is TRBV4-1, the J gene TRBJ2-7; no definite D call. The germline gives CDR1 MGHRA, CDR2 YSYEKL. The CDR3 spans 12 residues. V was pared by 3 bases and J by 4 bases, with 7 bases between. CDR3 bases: TGCGCCAGCAGCCACGTCGGGTACGAGCAGTACTTC. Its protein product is CASSHVGYEQYF.